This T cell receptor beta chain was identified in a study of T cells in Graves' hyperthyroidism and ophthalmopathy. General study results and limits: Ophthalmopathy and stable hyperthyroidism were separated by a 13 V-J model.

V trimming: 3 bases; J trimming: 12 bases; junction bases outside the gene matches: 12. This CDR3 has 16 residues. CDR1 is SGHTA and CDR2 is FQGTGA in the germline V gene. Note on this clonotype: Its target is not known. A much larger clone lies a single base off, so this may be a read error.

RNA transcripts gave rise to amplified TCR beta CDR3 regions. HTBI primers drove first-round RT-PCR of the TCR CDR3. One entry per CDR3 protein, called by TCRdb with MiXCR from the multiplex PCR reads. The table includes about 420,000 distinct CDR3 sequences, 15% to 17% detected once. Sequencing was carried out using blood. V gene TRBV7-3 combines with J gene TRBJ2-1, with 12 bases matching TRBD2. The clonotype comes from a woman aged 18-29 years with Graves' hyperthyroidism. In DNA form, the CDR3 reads TGTGCCAGCAGCTTTTCGGGGCTAGCGGGGGGGCGCGGGCAGTTCTTC. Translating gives CASSFSGLAGGRGQFF.